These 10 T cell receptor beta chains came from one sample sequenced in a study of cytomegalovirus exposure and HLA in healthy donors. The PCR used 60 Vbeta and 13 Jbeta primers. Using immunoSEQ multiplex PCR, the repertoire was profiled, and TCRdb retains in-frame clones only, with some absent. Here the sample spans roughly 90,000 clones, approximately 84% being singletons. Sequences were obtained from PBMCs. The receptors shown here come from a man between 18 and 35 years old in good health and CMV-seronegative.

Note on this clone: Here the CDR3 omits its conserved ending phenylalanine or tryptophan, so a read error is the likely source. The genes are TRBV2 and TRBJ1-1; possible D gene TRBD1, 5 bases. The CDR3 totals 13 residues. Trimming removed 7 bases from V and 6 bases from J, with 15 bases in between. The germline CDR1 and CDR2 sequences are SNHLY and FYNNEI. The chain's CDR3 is CASIGGRGPEAFV. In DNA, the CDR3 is TGTGCCAGCATTGGAGGGAGGGGACCTGAAGCTTTCGTT.

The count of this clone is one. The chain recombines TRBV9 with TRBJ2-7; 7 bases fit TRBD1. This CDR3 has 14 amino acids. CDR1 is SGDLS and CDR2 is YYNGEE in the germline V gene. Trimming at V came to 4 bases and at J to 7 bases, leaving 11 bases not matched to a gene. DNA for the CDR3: TGTGCCAGCAGCCCCGTGAGGGGGCAGGGGGAGCAGTACTTC. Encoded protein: CASSPVRGQGEQYF.

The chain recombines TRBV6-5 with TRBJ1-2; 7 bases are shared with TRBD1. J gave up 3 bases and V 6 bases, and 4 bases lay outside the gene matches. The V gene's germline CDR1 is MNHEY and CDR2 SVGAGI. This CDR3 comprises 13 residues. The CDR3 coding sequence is TGTGCCAGCAGCAGGGACAGTGACTATGGCTACACCTTC. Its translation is CASSRDSDYGYTF.

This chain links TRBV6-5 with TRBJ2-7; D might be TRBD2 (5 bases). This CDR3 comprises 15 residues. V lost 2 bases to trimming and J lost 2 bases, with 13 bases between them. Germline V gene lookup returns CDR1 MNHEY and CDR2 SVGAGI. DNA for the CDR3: TGTGCCAGCAGTTACCGGGGAGACGGCCCCTACGAGCAGTACTTC. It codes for CASSYRGDGPYEQYF.

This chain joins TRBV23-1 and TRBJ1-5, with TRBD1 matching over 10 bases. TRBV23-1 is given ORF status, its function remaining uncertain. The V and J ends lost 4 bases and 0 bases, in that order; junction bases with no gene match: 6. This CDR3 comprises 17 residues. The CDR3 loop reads CASSPPGQGYSNQPQHF. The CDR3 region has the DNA TGCGCCAGCAGTCCGCCGGGACAGGGGTATAGCAATCAGCCCCAGCATTTT.

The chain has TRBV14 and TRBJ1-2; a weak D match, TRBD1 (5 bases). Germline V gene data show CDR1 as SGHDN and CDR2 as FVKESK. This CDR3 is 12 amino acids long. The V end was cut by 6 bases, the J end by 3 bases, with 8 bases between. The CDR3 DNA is TGTGCCAGCAGGGGGCCCGACTATGGCTACACCTTC. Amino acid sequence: CASRGPDYGYTF. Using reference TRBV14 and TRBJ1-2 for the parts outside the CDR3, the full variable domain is EAGVTQFPSHSVIEKGQTVTLRCDPISGHDNLYWYRRVMGKEIKFLLHFVKESKQDESGMPNNRFLAERTGGTYSTLKVQPAELEDSGVYFCASRGPDYGYTFGSGTRLTVV.

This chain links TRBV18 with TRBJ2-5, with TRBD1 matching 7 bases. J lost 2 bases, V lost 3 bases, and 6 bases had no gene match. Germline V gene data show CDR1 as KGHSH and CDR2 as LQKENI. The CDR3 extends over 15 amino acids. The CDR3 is CASSPSAGGQETQYF. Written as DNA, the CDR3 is TGTGCCAGCTCACCCTCGGCAGGGGGTCAAGAGACCCAGTACTTC.

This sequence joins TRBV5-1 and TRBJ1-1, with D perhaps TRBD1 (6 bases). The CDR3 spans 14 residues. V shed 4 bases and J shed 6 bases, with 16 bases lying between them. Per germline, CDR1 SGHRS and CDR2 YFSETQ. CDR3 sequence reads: CASSSEQGFAEAFF. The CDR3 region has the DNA TGCGCCAGCAGCAGCGAACAGGGTTTCGCTGAAGCTTTCTTT.

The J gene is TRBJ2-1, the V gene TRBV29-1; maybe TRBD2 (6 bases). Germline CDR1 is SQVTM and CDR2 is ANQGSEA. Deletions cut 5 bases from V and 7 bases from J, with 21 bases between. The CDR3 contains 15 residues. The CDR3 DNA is TGCAGCGTTTTTGGCCACCTCTTGGGGGGAAATGAGCAGTTCTTC. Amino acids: CSVFGHLLGGNEQFF.

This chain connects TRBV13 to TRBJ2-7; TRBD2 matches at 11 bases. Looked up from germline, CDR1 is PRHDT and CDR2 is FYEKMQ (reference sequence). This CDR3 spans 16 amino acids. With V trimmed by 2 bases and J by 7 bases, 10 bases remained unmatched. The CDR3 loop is CASSLLGTSGIMEQYF. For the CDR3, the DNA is TGTGCCAGCAGCTTACTCGGGACTAGCGGTATAATGGAGCAGTACTTC.